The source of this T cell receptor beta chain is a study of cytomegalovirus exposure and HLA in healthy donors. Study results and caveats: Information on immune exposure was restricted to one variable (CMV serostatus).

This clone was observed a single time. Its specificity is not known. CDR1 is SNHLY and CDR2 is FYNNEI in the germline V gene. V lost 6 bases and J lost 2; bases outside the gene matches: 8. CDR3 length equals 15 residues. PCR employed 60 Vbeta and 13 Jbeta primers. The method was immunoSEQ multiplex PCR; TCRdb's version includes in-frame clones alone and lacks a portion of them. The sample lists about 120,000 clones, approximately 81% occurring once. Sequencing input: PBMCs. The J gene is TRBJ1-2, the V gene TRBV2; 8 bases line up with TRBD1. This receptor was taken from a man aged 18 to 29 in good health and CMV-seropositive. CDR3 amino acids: CASRVNTGGNYGYTF. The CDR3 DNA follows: TGTGCCAGCAGGGTCAACACAGGGGGAAACTATGGCTACACCTTC. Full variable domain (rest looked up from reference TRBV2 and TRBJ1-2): EPEVTQTPSHQVTQMGQEVILRCVPISNHLYFYWYRQILGQKVEFLVSFYNNEISEKSEIFDDQFSVERPDGSNFTLKIRSTKLEDSAMYFCASRVNTGGNYGYTFGSGTRLTVV.